A selection of T cell receptor beta chains follows, all from one sample in a study of blood T cell repertoires in COVID-19. Measured with immunoSEQ multiplex PCR; TCRdb has only the in-frame clones, and not every one. The table shows approximately 22,000 clones, with around 90% occurring only once. The sequencing sample was made of peripheral blood. All receptors come from a man aged 65-85 years with active COVID-19. Both conserved end residues are part of each CDR3. The D gene is left open where the match is weak. Part of the rows lack a size; the others show once, few, many or a class for expanded clones.

J gene | clone size | D gene | V gene | CDR3 protein | CDR3 DNA
TRBJ1-1 | few | . | TRBV5-8 | CASSRADSASFPPTEAFF | TGTGCCAGCAGCCGAGCGGACAGCGCGTCCTTCCCTCCCACTGAAGCTTTCTTT
TRBJ2-3 | . | . | TRBV11-3 | CASSLDPDSDTQYF | TGTGCCAGCAGCTTAGATCCAGACAGTGATACGCAGTATTTT
TRBJ1-1 | . | . | TRBV3-1/TRBV3-2 | CASSLLTGNTEAFF | TGTGCCAGCAGCCTTTTGACTGGTAACACTGAAGCTTTCTTT
TRBJ2-5 | . | TRBD1 | TRBV9 | CASSVGAGGGETQYF | TGTGCCAGCAGCGTAGGGGCAGGGGGCGGGGAGACCCAGTACTTC
TRBJ2-5 | . | TRBD2 | TRBV11-2 | CASSLDSSGNPETQYF | TGTGCCAGCAGCTTAGATTCTAGCGGGAATCCCGAGACCCAGTACTTC
TRBJ2-3 | once | TRBD2 | TRBV2 | CASRLRLAGHTDTQYF | TGTGCCAGCAGACTCAGACTAGCGGGACACACAGATACGCAGTATTTT
TRBJ1-6 | . | TRBD1 | TRBV29-1 | CSVGQGLQSSPLHF | TGCAGCGTGGGACAGGGTTTGCAGTCTTCACCCCTCCACTTT
TRBJ2-5 | . | . | TRBV13 | CASSLGQGTQETQYF | TGTGCCAGCAGCTTAGGGCAGGGGACGCAAGAGACCCAGTACTTC
TRBJ2-2 | . | TRBD1 | TRBV12-3/TRBV12-4 | CASRGTGTGELFF | TGTGCCAGCAGAGGGACAGGCACCGGGGAGCTGTTTTTT
TRBJ2-2 | . | . | TRBV5-1 | CASMSDRNTGELFF | TGCGCCAGCATGTCCGACAGGAACACCGGGGAGCTGTTTTTT
TRBJ1-4 | . | . | TRBV4-3 | CASSQGGFGEKLFF | TGCGCCAGCAGCCAGGGGGGGTTTGGAGAAAAACTGTTTTTT
TRBJ2-7 | . | TRBD2 | TRBV27 | CASSSLPGLAHSYEQYF | TGTGCCAGCAGTTCACTACCGGGACTAGCGCACTCCTACGAGCAGTACTTC
TRBJ2-2 | . | . | TRBV4-3 | CASSQGGVSGNTGELFF | TGCGCCAGCAGCCAAGGAGGCGTTAGCGGAAACACCGGGGAGCTGTTTTTT
TRBJ1-2 | . | . | TRBV4-3 | CASSHRGATGMSGYTF | TGCGCCAGCAGCCATCGGGGGGCTACAGGGATGTCAGGCTACACCTTC
TRBJ2-1 | . | TRBD2 | TRBV9 | CASSAGLAGVEQFF | TGTGCCAGCAGTGCGGGGCTAGCGGGAGTCGAGCAGTTCTTC
TRBJ1-4 | . | . | TRBV2 | CASSEFRGGSEKLFF | TGTGCCAGCAGTGAATTTAGGGGAGGAAGTGAAAAACTGTTTTTT
TRBJ1-1 | once | . | TRBV2 | CASASTGGRTEAFF | TGTGCCAGCGCCTCAACGGGAGGTAGGACTGAAGCTTTCTTT
TRBJ2-5 | . | . | TRBV6-5 | CASRPAGGETQYF | TGTGCCAGCAGGCCGGCAGGGGGGGAGACCCAGTACTTC
TRBJ2-4 | . | . | TRBV14 | CASSQGVQGKNIQYF | TGTGCCAGCAGCCAAGGTGTACAGGGCAAAAACATTCAGTACTTC
TRBJ1-3 | . | TRBD1 | TRBV9 | CASSDGTGGNTIYF | TGTGCCAGCAGCGACGGGACAGGCGGAAACACCATATATTTT
TRBJ1-2 | few | . | TRBV2 | CASRVWTDANYGYTF | TGTGCCAGCAGGGTTTGGACAGACGCGAACTATGGCTACACCTTC
TRBJ2-5 | . | . | TRBV10-3 | CAISEDAGVGGQYF | TGTGCCATCAGTGAGGATGCCGGGGTCGGGGGCCAGTACTTC
TRBJ2-7 | . | . | TRBV23-1 | CASSQSGRQASYEQYF | TGCGCCAGCAGTCAATCCGGGCGACAGGCCTCCTACGAGCAGTACTTC
TRBJ2-7 | . | TRBD1 | TRBV4-1 | CASSQEAAGGYEQYF | TGCGCCAGCAGCCAAGAGGCGGCAGGGGGCTACGAGCAGTACTTC
TRBJ2-5 | . | . | TRBV29-1 | CSVERGGEETQYF | TGCAGCGTTGAGAGAGGCGGTGAAGAGACCCAGTACTTC
TRBJ2-3 | once | TRBD2 | TRBV9 | CASSASGRTDTQYF | TGTGCCAGCAGCGCTAGCGGGAGGACAGATACGCAGTATTTT
TRBJ1-6 | . | TRBD1 | TRBV14 | CASSLLDRGASPLHF | TGTGCCAGCAGCCTCCTGGACAGGGGGGCCTCACCCCTCCACTTT
TRBJ2-7 | once | TRBD2 | TRBV4-1 | CASSQELAGVEEQYF | TGCGCCAGCAGCCAGGAACTAGCGGGAGTTGAAGAGCAGTACTTC
TRBJ2-5 | . | . | TRBV4-2 | CASSPTRRGETQYF | TGTGCCAGCAGCCCTACGCGCCGGGGGGAGACCCAGTACTTC
TRBJ2-1 | . | TRBD2 | TRBV9 | CASSVRPLAGNNEQFF | TGTGCCAGCAGCGTACGCCCACTAGCGGGGAACAATGAGCAGTTCTTC
TRBJ2-7 | once | TRBD2 | TRBV6-5 | CASTGTSGSSYEQYF | TGTGCCAGCACGGGGACGAGCGGGAGCTCCTACGAGCAGTACTTC
TRBJ2-1 | . | TRBD1 | TRBV3-1/TRBV3-2 | CASSPAPGQGGYSYNEQFF | TGTGCCAGCAGCCCGGCTCCGGGACAGGGAGGGTACTCCTACAATGAGCAGTTCTTC
TRBJ2-7 | . | . | TRBV4-3 | CASSQARGYSYEQYF | TGCGCCAGCAGCCAAGCGCGGGGATATTCCTACGAGCAGTACTTC
TRBJ2-5 | . | TRBD2 | TRBV7-9 | CASSLGLAVQETQYF | TGTGCCAGCAGCCTGGGACTAGCGGTCCAAGAGACCCAGTACTTC
TRBJ2-1 | . | . | TRBV7-2 | CASSLSGIEDEQFF | TGTGCCAGCAGCTTATCTGGCATTGAGGATGAGCAGTTCTTC
TRBJ1-2 | . | TRBD1 | TRBV19 | CASSAGTEVFYTF | TGTGCCAGTAGTGCCGGGACAGAGGTCTTTTACACCTTC
TRBJ1-2 | . | TRBD1 | TRBV29-1 | CSVNTGTGRNYGYTF | TGCAGCGTAAACACCGGGACAGGGAGGAACTATGGCTACACCTTC
TRBJ2-7 | . | TRBD2 | TRBV29-1 | CSVVIGGGIYEQYF | TGCAGCGTTGTAATCGGGGGAGGGATTTACGAGCAGTACTTC
TRBJ2-7 | . | . | TRBV21-1 | CASTSSGRPYEQYF | TGTGCCAGCACCTCTAGCGGGAGACCCTACGAGCAGTACTTC
TRBJ1-1 | . | TRBD1 | TRBV7-9 | CASSLDRDRNTEAFF | TGTGCCAGCAGCTTAGACCGGGACAGGAACACTGAAGCTTTCTTT
TRBJ2-5 | . | . | TRBV2 | CASKESAGAETQYF | TGTGCCAGCAAAGAAAGCGCGGGGGCCGAGACCCAGTACTTC
TRBJ2-3 | . | TRBD2 | TRBV9 | CASTLSPGGDTDTQYF | TGTGCCAGCACCCTCTCGCCCGGGGGGGACACAGATACGCAGTATTTT
TRBJ2-2 | . | TRBD1 | TRBV6-5 | CASSYPGGFGELFF | TGTGCCAGCAGTTACCCAGGGGGCTTCGGGGAGCTGTTTTTT